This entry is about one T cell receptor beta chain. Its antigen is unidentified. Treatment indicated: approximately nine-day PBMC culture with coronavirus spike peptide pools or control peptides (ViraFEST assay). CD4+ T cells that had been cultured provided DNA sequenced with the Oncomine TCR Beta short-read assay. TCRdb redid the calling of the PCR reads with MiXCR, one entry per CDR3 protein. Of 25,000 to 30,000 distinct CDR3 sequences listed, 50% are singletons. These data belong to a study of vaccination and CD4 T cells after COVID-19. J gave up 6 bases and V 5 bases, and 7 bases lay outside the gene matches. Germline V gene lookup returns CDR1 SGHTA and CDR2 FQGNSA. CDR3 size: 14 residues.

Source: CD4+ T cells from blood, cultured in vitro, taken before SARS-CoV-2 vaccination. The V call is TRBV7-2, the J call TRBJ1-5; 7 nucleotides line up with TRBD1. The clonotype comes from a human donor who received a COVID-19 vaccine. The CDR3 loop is CASSPPGGGQPQHF. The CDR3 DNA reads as TGTGCCAGCAGCCCCCCAGGGGGAGGTCAGCCCCAGCATTTT.